This TCR beta chain was captured in a study of shared clonotypes between healthy human individuals. Germline CDR1 and CDR2: SGDLS and YYNGEE. The CDR3 loop spans 13 amino acids. Losses at the gene ends were 0 bases for V and 11 bases for J; bases not matched to a gene: 6. Using immunoSEQ multiplex PCR, the repertoire was profiled, and TCRdb retains in-frame clones only, with some absent. This sample yields nearly 500,000 clones, of which 76% are seen a single time; roughly 13% belongs to the top ten. The sequence derives from a woman aged 40 to 50 in good health. Some clones in this sample may be carry-over from other donors' samples. The V gene is TRBV9, the J gene TRBJ1-1; 8 nucleotides align to TRBD1. Sequencing input: PBMCs. CDR3 sequence (DNA): TGTGCCAGCAGCGTAGCGGGCCGGGACAGGGCTTTCTTT. This encodes CASSVAGRDRAFF.